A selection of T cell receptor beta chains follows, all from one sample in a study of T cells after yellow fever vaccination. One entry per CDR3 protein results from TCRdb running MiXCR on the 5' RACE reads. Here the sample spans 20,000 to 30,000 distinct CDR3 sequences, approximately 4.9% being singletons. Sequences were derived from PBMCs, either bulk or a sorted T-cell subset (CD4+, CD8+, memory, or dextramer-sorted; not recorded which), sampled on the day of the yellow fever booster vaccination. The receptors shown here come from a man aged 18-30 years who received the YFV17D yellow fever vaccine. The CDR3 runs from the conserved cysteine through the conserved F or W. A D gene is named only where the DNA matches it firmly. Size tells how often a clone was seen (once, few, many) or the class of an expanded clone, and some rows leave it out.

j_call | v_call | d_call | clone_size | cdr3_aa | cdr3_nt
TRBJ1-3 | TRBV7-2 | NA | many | CASSLRNTIYF | TGTGCCAGCAGCTTAAGGAACACCATATATTTT
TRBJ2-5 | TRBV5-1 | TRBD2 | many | CASSRGGTGGEETQYF | TGCGCCAGCAGCCGCGGGGGGACCGGGGGCGAAGAGACCCAGTACTTC
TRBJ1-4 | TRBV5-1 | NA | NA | CASSLAVQDGEKLFF | TGCGCCAGCAGCTTGGCCGTTCAGGATGGGGAAAAACTGTTTTTT
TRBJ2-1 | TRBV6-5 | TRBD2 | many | CASTPLAGGYNEQFF | TGTGCCAGCACCCCTCTAGCGGGGGGTTACAATGAGCAGTTCTTC
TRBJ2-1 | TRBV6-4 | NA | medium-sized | CASSDDDRAPYNEQFF | TGTGCCAGCAGTGACGACGACAGAGCTCCCTACAATGAGCAGTTCTTC
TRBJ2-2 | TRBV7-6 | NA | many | CASSLGTGITASTGELFF | TGTGCCAGCAGCTTAGGAACAGGGATTACGGCGAGCACCGGGGAGCTGTTTTTT
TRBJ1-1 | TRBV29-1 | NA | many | CSVEPFVNTEAFF | TGCAGCGTTGAACCGTTTGTGAACACTGAAGCTTTCTTT
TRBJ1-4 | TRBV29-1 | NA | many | CSVGQAINEKLFF | TGCAGCGTTGGACAGGCGATTAATGAAAAACTGTTTTTT
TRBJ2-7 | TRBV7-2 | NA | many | CASSFAYEQYF | TGTGCCAGCAGCTTCGCGTACGAGCAGTACTTC
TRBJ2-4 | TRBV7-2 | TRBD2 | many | CASSYGLAGTQAKNIQYF | TGTGCCAGCAGCTACGGACTAGCGGGAACACAGGCCAAAAACATTCAGTACTTC
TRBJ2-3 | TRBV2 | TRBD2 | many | CASRTSGNTDTQYF | TGTGCCAGCAGGACTAGCGGCAACACAGATACGCAGTATTTT
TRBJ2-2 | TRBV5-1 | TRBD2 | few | CASSPGTSGLGGELFF | TGCGCCAGCAGCCCGGGGACTAGCGGCCTGGGCGGGGAGCTGTTTTTT
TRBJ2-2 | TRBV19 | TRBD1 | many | CASKGQGDTGELFF | TGTGCCAGTAAGGGACAGGGGGACACCGGGGAGCTGTTTTTT
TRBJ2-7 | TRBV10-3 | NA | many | CAISESGHHYEQYF | TGTGCCATCAGTGAGTCGGGACATCACTACGAGCAGTACTTC
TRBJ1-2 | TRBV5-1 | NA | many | CASSLVERDPYGYTF | TGCGCCAGCAGCTTAGTAGAGAGAGACCCCTATGGCTACACCTTC
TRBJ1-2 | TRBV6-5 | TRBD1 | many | CASSRDRGLYGYTF | TGTGCCAGCAGCCGGGACAGGGGGCTCTATGGCTACACCTTC
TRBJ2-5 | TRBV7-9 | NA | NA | CASSLSFGGSLETQYF | TGTGCCAGCAGCTTAAGTTTCGGCGGATCGTTAGAGACCCAGTACTTC
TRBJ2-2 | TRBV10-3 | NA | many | CATTKPGLLNTGELFF | TGTGCCACAACAAAGCCGGGACTCCTCAACACCGGGGAGCTGTTTTTT
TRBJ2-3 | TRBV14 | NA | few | CASSQDLGDTQYF | TGTGCCAGCAGCCAAGATCTGGGGGATACGCAGTATTTT
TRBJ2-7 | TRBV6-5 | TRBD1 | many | CASRNRGSGGSYEQYF | TGTGCCAGCAGAAATAGAGGCTCAGGGGGTTCCTACGAGCAGTACTTC
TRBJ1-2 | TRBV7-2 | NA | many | CASSSGSGASGYTF | TGTGCCAGCAGCTCCGGGTCGGGGGCGAGTGGCTACACCTTC
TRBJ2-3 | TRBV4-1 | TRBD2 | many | CASSPTSGGVIADTQYF | TGCGCCAGCAGCCCGACTAGCGGGGGGGTGATCGCAGATACGCAGTATTTT
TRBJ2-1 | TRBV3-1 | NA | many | CASSRTSANEQFF | TGTGCCAGCAGCCGGACGTCCGCCAATGAGCAGTTCTTC
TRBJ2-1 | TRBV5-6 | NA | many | CASSLAYRGRNNEQFF | TGTGCCAGCAGCTTGGCCTACCGGGGGCGAAACAATGAGCAGTTCTTC
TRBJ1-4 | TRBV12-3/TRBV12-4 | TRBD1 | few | CASSTGGFRSNEKLFF | TGTGCCAGCAGTACAGGGGGCTTTCGGAGTAATGAAAAACTGTTTTTT
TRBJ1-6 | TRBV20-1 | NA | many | CSARDQAGSHSPLHF | TGCAGTGCTAGAGATCAAGCGGGATCGCATTCACCCCTCCACTTT
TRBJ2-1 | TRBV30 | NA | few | CAWSVPEGEVNEQFF | TGTGCCTGGAGTGTACCCGAGGGGGAGGTGAATGAGCAGTTCTTC
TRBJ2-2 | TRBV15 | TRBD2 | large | CATSRDTGGPGELFF | TGTGCCACCAGCAGAGATACGGGGGGGCCCGGGGAGCTGTTTTTT
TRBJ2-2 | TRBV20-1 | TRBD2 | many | CSARRRGGLGTGELFF | TGCAGTGCTAGACGGCGCGGGGGATTGGGAACCGGGGAGCTGTTTTTT
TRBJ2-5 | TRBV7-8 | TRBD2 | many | CATKRGIQETQYF | TGTGCCACCAAGCGGGGTATCCAAGAGACCCAGTACTTC
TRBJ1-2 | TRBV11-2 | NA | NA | CASSLDYSAGYTF | TGTGCCAGCAGCTTAGATTACTCCGCTGGCTACACCTTC
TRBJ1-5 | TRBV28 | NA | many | CASSHFDQPQHF | TGTGCCAGCAGTCATTTCGATCAGCCCCAGCATTTT
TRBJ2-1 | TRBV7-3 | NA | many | CASSLNPSDEQFF | TGTGCCAGCAGCCTAAATCCTAGTGATGAGCAGTTCTTC
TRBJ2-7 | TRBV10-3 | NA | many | CAISRTAYEQYF | TGTGCCATCAGTCGGACGGCTTACGAGCAGTACTTC
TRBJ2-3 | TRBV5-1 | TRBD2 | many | CASGLAGIVTDTQYF | TGCGCCAGCGGACTAGCGGGGATTGTAACAGATACGCAGTATTTT
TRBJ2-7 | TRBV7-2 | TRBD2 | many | CASSLRSGGGHYEQYF | TGTGCCAGCAGCTTACGGTCCGGGGGGGGCCACTACGAGCAGTACTTC
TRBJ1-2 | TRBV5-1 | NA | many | CASTWGYDYGYTF | TGCGCCAGCACCTGGGGGTATGACTATGGCTACACCTTC
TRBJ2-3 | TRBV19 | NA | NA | CASSMVAGYTDTQYF | TGTGCCAGTAGTATGGTGGCGGGCTACACAGATACGCAGTATTTT
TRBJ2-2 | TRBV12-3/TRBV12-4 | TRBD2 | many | CASRGLAGTRELFF | TGTGCCAGCAGAGGACTAGCGGGGACCCGGGAGCTGTTTTTT
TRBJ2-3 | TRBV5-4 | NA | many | CASSTPGWRSDTQYF | TGTGCCAGCAGCACCCCAGGGTGGCGGTCAGATACGCAGTATTTT
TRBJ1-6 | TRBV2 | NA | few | CAGGGEYNSPLHF | TGTGCGGGGGGCGGTGAATATAATTCACCCCTCCACTTT
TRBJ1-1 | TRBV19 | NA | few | CAVTLGQKGEAFF | TGTGCCGTTACCCTCGGCCAGAAGGGTGAAGCTTTCTTT
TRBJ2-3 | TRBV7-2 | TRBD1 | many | CASSWAGTGNTDTQYF | TGTGCCAGCAGCTGGGCCGGGACAGGCAACACAGATACGCAGTATTTT
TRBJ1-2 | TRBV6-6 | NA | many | CASSPGNYGYTF | TGTGCCAGCAGTCCAGGGAACTATGGCTACACCTTC
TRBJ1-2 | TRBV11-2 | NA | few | CASSFGRYGYTF | TGTGCCAGCAGCTTTGGACGCTATGGCTACACCTTC
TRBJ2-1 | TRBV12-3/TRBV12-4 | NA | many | CASSHGTPDEQFF | TGTGCCAGCAGCCACGGGACCCCTGATGAGCAGTTCTTC
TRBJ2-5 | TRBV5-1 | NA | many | CASSFTGLETQYF | TGCGCCAGCAGCTTTACGGGGTTGGAGACCCAGTACTTC
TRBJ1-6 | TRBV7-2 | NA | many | CASRAQGSPLHF | TGTGCCAGCAGAGCGCAAGGGTCACCCCTCCACTTT
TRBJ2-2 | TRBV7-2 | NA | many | CASSAGRGMNTGELFF | TGTGCCAGCAGCGCCGGGCGAGGGATGAACACCGGGGAGCTGTTTTTT
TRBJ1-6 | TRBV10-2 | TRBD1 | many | CASSRQGINSPLHF | TGCGCCAGCAGCCGACAGGGAATTAATTCACCCCTCCACTTT
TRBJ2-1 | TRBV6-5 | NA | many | CASSHTNEQFF | TGTGCCAGCAGTCACACCAATGAGCAGTTCTTC
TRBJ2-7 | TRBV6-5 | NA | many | CASSYRAAQGAYEQYF | TGTGCCAGCAGTTATAGAGCCGCGCAGGGCGCCTACGAGCAGTACTTC
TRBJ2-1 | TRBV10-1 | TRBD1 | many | CASSVWQGEPFF | TGCGCCAGCAGTGTATGGCAGGGGGAGCCGTTCTTC
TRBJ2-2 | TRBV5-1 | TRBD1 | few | CASSRRDRGGELFF | TGCGCCAGCAGCCGCCGGGACAGGGGAGGGGAGCTGTTTTTT
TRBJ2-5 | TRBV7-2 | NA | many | CASSFARETQYF | TGTGCCAGCAGCTTCGCCCGAGAGACCCAGTACTTC
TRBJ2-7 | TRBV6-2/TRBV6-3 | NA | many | CASSSPWSYEQYF | TGTGCCAGCAGTTCCCCTTGGTCCTACGAGCAGTACTTC
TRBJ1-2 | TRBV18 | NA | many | CASSPHNYGYTF | TGTGCCAGCTCACCTCACAACTATGGCTACACCTTC
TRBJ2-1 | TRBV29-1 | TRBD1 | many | CSVVQGAAYNEQFF | TGCAGCGTTGTTCAGGGGGCGGCCTACAATGAGCAGTTCTTC
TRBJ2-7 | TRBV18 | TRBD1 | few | CASSPRTTGQGVTYEQYF | TGTGCCAGCTCACCCAGAACAACGGGACAGGGGGTAACCTACGAGCAGTACTTC